This entry lists 20 T cell receptor beta chains sequenced from one sample in a study of cytomegalovirus exposure and HLA in healthy donors. The PCR had 60 Vbeta and 13 Jbeta primers. Measured with immunoSEQ multiplex PCR; TCRdb has only the in-frame clones, and not every one. The table lists 170,000 or so clones, 84% of them singletons. Sequencing input: PBMCs. The receptors here all came from a girl under 18 in good health and CMV-seropositive.

The J gene is TRBJ1-1, the V gene TRBV18, with TRBD1 matching over 10 bases. After removal of 3 bases from V and 2 bases from J, the junction contained 6 bases not matched to a gene. The CDR3 spans 16 residues. Germline CDR1 reads KGHSH; CDR2 reads LQKENI. CDR3 coding DNA: TGTGCCAGCTCACCCAGACAGGGGGCGCGTAACACTGAAGCTTTCTTT. Its protein is CASSPRQGARNTEAFF. The entire variable domain, with the rest obtained from reference TRBV18 and TRBJ1-1, is as follows: NAGVMQNPRHLVRRRGQEARLRCSPMKGHSHVYWYRQLPEEGLKFMVYLQKENIIDESGMPKERFSAEFPKEGPSILRIQQVVRGDSAAYFCASSPRQGARNTEAFFGQGTRLTVV.

Here the CDR3 DNA reads TGTGCCAGCAGCTTAGGCGGGGGTATGGATACGCAGTATTTT. This gives the protein CASSLGGGMDTQYF. The chain carries TRBV11-2 and TRBJ2-3; TRBD2 matches at 7 bases. Trimming at V came to 1 base and at J to 6 bases, leaving 4 bases not matched to a gene. The CDR3 spans 14 residues. Per germline, CDR1 SGHAT and CDR2 FQNNGV.

The CDR3 DNA reads as TGTGCCAGTAGGGACAGGGCGACTGGAAACACCATATATTTT. Protein product: CASRDRATGNTIYF. The chain joins TRBV19 to TRBJ1-3, with TRBD1 matching over 8 bases. V was pared by 6 bases and J by 2 bases, with 3 bases of the junction left unmatched. CDR3 size: 14 residues. Germline assignment: CDR1 LNHDA and CDR2 SQIVND (reference sequence).

This clone occurred once. The gene calls are TRBV6-4 and TRBJ2-3; a possible D gene is TRBD1 (8 bases). This CDR3 has 15 residues. Germline-derived CDR1 and CDR2 are MRHNA and SNTAGT. V lost 6 bases to trimming and J lost 1 base, with 14 bases between them. CDR3 coding DNA: TGTGCCAGCAGCGCACAGGGGGGGGGCACAGATACGCAGTATTTT. Amino acid sequence: CASSAQGGGTDTQYF.

The chain couples TRBV5-1 to TRBJ2-5, with 7 bases matching TRBD1. The end of the DNA aligns better with TRBJ2-7, so the J call may be wrong. The CDR3 totals 15 residues. Germline values: CDR1 SGHRS, CDR2 YFSETQ. In nucleotides, the CDR3 is TGCGCCAGCAGCAGAGGGGGACAGCCCTCCTACGAGCAGTACTTC. This encodes CASSRGGQPSYEQYF.

V usage is TRBV5-1 and J usage is TRBJ1-2; D perhaps matches TRBD1 (5 bases). This CDR3 has 13 amino acids. Deletions cut 2 bases from V and 2 bases from J, with 7 bases between. The V gene's germline CDR1 is SGHRS and CDR2 YFSETQ. The CDR3 here is CASSFWGNYGYTF. CDR3 DNA sequence: TGCGCCAGCAGCTTCTGGGGCAACTATGGCTACACCTTC.

This sequence joins TRBV7-9 and TRBJ2-5; unclear D gene. The V end lost 1 base, the J end lost 4 bases, and 16 bases lay between the germline ends. The CDR3 runs 16 residues. Germline loops: CDR1 SEHNR, CDR2 FQNEAQ (reference sequence). The DNA for the CDR3 is TGTGCCAGCAGCTTAGTAGTAGGTTTGGGCGTAGAGACCCAGTACTTC. Its translation is CASSLVVGLGVETQYF.

As regards this clone: Other DNA sequences of this sample code for an identical CDR3. J is TRBJ2-1 and V is TRBV6-1; TRBD2 matches at 7 bases. The junction had 12 bases not matched to a gene; V was cut back by 2 bases and J by 5 bases. CDR1 and CDR2 (germline): MNHNS, SASEGT. The CDR3 is 17 amino acids. CDR3 bases: TGTGCCAGCAGTGAATTGTTGTTGGTAGCGGGCCACAATGAGCAGTTCTTC. Encoded protein: CASSELLLVAGHNEQFF.

The chain recombines TRBV7-3 with TRBJ2-7, with 13 bases matching TRBD2. CDR1 is SGHTA, CDR2 FQGTGA, per germline. V gave up 5 bases and J gave up 4 bases; unmatched junction bases: 8. The CDR3 extends over 16 amino acids. DNA of the CDR3: TGTGCCAGCAGCGCCGGACTAGCGGGGGCCTTATACGAGCAGTACTTC. Residues: CASSAGLAGALYEQYF.

The CDR3 coding sequence is TGTGCCAGCAGCGTAGATTCGACAGGGGACGGCTACACCTTC. Protein: CASSVDSTGDGYTF. This chain joins TRBV9 and TRBJ1-2; 8 positions match TRBD1. The germline V gene has CDR1 SGDLS and CDR2 YYNGEE. V shed 0 bases, J shed 8 bases, and the junction held 6 bases outside the gene matches. The CDR3 is 14 amino acids. The full variable domain, in which reference TRBV9 and TRBJ1-2 provide the parts outside the CDR3, is DSGVTQTPKHLITATGQRVTLRCSPRSGDLSVYWYQQSLDQGLQFLIQYYNGEERAKGNILERFSAQQFPDLHSELNLSSLELGDSALYFCASSVDSTGDGYTFGSGTRLTVV.

The rearrangement joins TRBV2 to TRBJ1-4; TRBD1 aligns across 9 bases. Germline CDR1 is SNHLY and CDR2 is FYNNEI. V lost 6 bases and J lost 8; bases outside the gene matches: 7. CDR3 length equals 14 residues. Here the CDR3 reads CASSGQGSGEKLFF. CDR3 sequence (DNA): TGTGCCAGCAGCGGACAGGGGTCAGGAGAAAAACTGTTTTTT.

This clone appeared a few times. One end of the junction varies from germline; a read error may be responsible. The rearrangement uses TRBV7-7 and TRBJ2-7, with D perhaps matching TRBD2 (5 bases). The V gene's germline CDR1 is SSHAT and CDR2 FNYEAQ (reference sequence). This CDR3 is built from 13 residues. CDR3 bases: TGTGCTAGCAGCTTAGCTCTAGCCCACGAGCAGTACTTC. This translates into CASSLALAHEQYF.

The chain combines TRBV19 with TRBJ2-7; 9 positions match TRBD1. V shed 6 bases and J 0 bases; nucleotides not matched to a gene: 3. Germline values: CDR1 LNHDA, CDR2 SQIVND (reference sequence). The CDR3 sequence is 14 residues long. CDR3 coding DNA: TGTGCCAGTAGCGAACAGGGGGCCTCCTACGAGCAGTACTTC. It codes for CASSEQGASYEQYF.

Note on this clone: A read error may be the cause here, since a much bigger clone is one base away. The chain links TRBV7-3 to TRBJ1-1; D possibly corresponds to TRBD1 (5 bases). Germline CDR1 is SGHTA and CDR2 is FQGTGA. The CDR3 sequence is 13 residues long. Trimming left V 4 bases short and J 1 base short, with 7 bases between. CDR3 DNA sequence: TGTGCCAGCAGCTCACAGGAGAACACTGAAGCTTTCTTT. It translates to CASSSQENTEAFF.

The rearrangement joins TRBV5-4 to TRBJ1-6; D gene uncertain. The germline CDR1 and CDR2 sequences are SGHNT and YYREEE (reference sequence). V was pared by 2 bases and J by 6 bases, with 12 bases between. This CDR3 has 15 amino acids. CDR3 nucleotides: TGTGCCAGCAGCTTTGGTGCCCAGATTAATTCACCCCTCCACTTT. As protein: CASSFGAQINSPLHF.

In its sample, this clone was seen once. The CDR3 protein is CASSLTGGVKQPQHF. CDR3 DNA: TGTGCCAGCAGCCTGACAGGGGGCGTAAAGCAGCCCCAGCATTTT. The rearrangement links TRBV2 to TRBJ1-5, with TRBD1 identical over 10 bases. The CDR3 covers 15 residues. The trim removed 6 bases at V and 7 bases at J, leaving 9 bases unmatched. Germline V gene sequence: CDR1 SNHLY, CDR2 FYNNEI.

In DNA, the CDR3 is TGCGCCAGCGGGAGCGGGGGAACATTCTACGAGCAGTACTTC. Protein sequence: CASGSGGTFYEQYF. The chain carries TRBV10-2 and TRBJ2-7; 8 bases line up with TRBD2. This CDR3 is built from 14 residues. Germline V gene data show CDR1 as WSHSY and CDR2 as SAAADI. V was pared by 8 bases and J by 3 bases, with 9 bases of the junction left unmatched.

The J gene is TRBJ1-1, the V gene TRBV6-5, with no clear D. Trimming left V 8 bases short and J 0 bases short, with 13 bases between. The length of the CDR3 is 14 residues. Germline V gene sequence: CDR1 MNHEY, CDR2 SVGAGI. The CDR3 region is CASSPAGMNTEAFF. DNA of the CDR3: TGTGCCAGCTCCCCAGCAGGTATGAACACTGAAGCTTTCTTT.

This sequence joins TRBV6-1 and TRBJ1-1, with 9 bases matching TRBD1. Germline trimming cut 1 base from V and 3 bases from J; bases unmatched to any gene: 3. The CDR3 contains 15 residues. CDR1 MNHNS and CDR2 SASEGT come from the germline V gene. CDR3 amino acids: CASSEDRGRDTEAFF. The CDR3 bases are TGTGCCAGCAGTGAAGACAGGGGGCGCGACACTGAAGCTTTCTTT.

The chain is built from TRBV5-8 and TRBJ2-3; 7 nucleotides agree with TRBD1. Germline CDR1 reads SGHTS; CDR2 reads YDEGEE. With V trimmed by 1 base and J by 4 bases, 6 bases remained unmatched. The CDR3 runs 15 residues. CDR3 coding DNA: TGTGCCAGCAGCTTGTTAAGGGGGCTCTCAGATACGCAGTATTTT. This codes for CASSLLRGLSDTQYF.